A selection of T cell receptor beta chains follows, all from one sample in a study of graft-versus-host responses after intestinal transplantation. These TCRs' antigens remain unknown. Profiled with immunoSEQ multiplex PCR; TCRdb holds only in-frame clones, not every one. The sample carries approximately 60,000 clones, over 90% recorded once. Sequencing was performed on unstimulated CD8+ T cells sorted from spleen or lymph node cells, taken before transplant. The origin of the receptors is a human donor who was the organ donor for an intestinal transplant. Both conserved end residues are part of each CDR3. Clone sizes are given selectively: once, few, many, or a class where the clone is expanded.

clone_size v_call cdr3_aa
. TRBV11-2 CASSPGTGGLAGHGFF
. TRBV30 CACEFGDSKFYEQYF
. TRBV9 CASSVGGSAGNTIYF
. TRBV4-1 CASSQGFTSGRAYEQYF
. TRBV27 CASSLLAGNSYNEQFF
. TRBV5-1 CASSFGRQRTYEQYF
once TRBV7-8 CASSLAGGGSTDTQYF
. TRBV27 CATSRGGSYNEQFF
. TRBV14 CASSYTYHEQYF
. TRBV13 CASGLGGDTQYF
once TRBV21-1 CASSKCTKEKLFF
. TRBV6-1 CASSEMSGVRAYEQYF
. TRBV19 CASMDYGDGNEQFF
. TRBV6-1 CASSTPYLQGAEQYF
. TRBV7-3 CASSSLAGKQFF
once TRBV9 CASSGTGETYNEQFF
few TRBV6-5 CASSYVTSGQTYEQYF
. TRBV6-1 CASSEVEGDRAASGYTF